This T cell receptor (beta chain) was profiled in a study of blood T cell repertoires in COVID-19. Study information: Sources were T cells, B-cell-depleted T cells, or PBMCs; the material itself was cDNA or gDNA.

Authors' analysis steps: Researchers report that nucleated cell counts were estimated from reference gene primer amplification. Profiled with immunoSEQ multiplex PCR; TCRdb holds only in-frame clones, not every one. Clonal size and the V and J genes are those of that table, whereas D and trimming came from the DNA. The sample lists about 98,000 clones, more than 75% occurring once. Trimming cost V 6 bases and J 5 bases, with 11 bases left between them. The CDR3 is 14 amino acids. Germline values: CDR1 MNHEY, CDR2 SMNVEV (reference sequence). Only a few counts were recorded for this clone. J is TRBJ1-6 and V is TRBV27; TRBD1 might be the D (6 bases). This clonotype was obtained from a man at least 80 years old with acute or convalescent COVID-19. Sequencing used peripheral blood. CDR3 DNA: TGTGCCAGCAGGTCCGACAGGAATAATTCACCCCTCCACTTT. Translation gives CASRSDRNNSPLHF.